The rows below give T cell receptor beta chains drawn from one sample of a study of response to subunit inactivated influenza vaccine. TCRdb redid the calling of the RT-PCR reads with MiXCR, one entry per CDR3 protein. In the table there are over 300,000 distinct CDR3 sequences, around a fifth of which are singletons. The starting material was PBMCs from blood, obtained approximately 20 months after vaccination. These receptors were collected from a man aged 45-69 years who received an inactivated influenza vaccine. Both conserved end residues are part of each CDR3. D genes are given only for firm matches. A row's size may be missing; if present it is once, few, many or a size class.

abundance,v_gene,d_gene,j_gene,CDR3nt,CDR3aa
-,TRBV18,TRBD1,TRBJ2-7,TGTGCCAGCTCACCCGAAGGACAGGGGGCGAGCGAGCAGTACTTC,CASSPEGQGASEQYF
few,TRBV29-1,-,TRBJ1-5,TGCAGCGGAAGGGACGGACGGAGGGATCCCTTCAATCAGCCCCAGCATTTT,CSGRDGRRDPFNQPQHF
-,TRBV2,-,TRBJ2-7,TGTGCCAGCAGTGAAGCGCTTCAGGGCCAAAAGCAGTACTTC,CASSEALQGQKQYF
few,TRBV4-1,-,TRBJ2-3,TGCGCCAGCAGCCAAGTGAGCGGGACATACCCGTATTTT,CASSQVSGTYPYF
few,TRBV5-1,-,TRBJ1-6,TGCGCCAGCACCCTCGGACAGCTAAATTCACCCCTCCACTTT,CASTLGQLNSPLHF
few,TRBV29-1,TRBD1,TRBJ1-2,TGCAGCGTAGAAACAGGGGGTGGCTACACCTTC,CSVETGGGYTF
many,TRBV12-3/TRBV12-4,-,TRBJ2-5,TGTGCCAGCGCGAGGCGTGATACACAAGAGACCCAGTACTTC,CASARRDTQETQYF
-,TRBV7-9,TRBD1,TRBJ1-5,TGTGCCAGCAGCCGTACAGGGGCCAATCAGCCCCAGCATTTT,CASSRTGANQPQHF
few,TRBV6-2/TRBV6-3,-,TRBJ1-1,TGTGCCAGCAGTTACTCGTGGGGGCTAGGGGGTTCCACTGAAGCTTTCTTT,CASSYSWGLGGSTEAFF
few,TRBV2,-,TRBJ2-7,TGTGCCAGCAGTGAGTCAGGTGGACACCCGCACCCCTACGAGCAGTACTTC,CASSESGGHPHPYEQYF
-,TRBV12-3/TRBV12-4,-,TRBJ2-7,TGTGCCAGCAGTCCCGGGACAAACTACGAGCAGTACTTC,CASSPGTNYEQYF
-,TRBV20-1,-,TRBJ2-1,TGCAGTGCTAGTAGGGGGGAGCTCTACAATGAGCAGTTCTTC,CSASRGELYNEQFF
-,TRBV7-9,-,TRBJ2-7,TGTGCCAGCAGCACAGGGATCTCCTACGAGCAGTACTTC,CASSTGISYEQYF
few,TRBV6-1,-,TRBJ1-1,TGTGCCGCTTGGAGAGGCGGGGAGAACACTGAAGCTTTCTTT,CAAWRGGENTEAFF
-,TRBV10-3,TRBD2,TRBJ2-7,TGTGCCATCAGTGATCCTAGCGGAGCCTACGAGCAGTACTTC,CAISDPSGAYEQYF
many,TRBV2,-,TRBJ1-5,TGTGCCAGCAGTGAAGGGCCTTGGGAGAACAATCAGCCCCAGCATTTT,CASSEGPWENNQPQHF
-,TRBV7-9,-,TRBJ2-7,TGTGCCAGCAGCTACTCTTCCCTCGAGCAGTACTTC,CASSYSSLEQYF
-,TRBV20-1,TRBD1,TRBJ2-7,TGCAGTGCTAGAGGACAGGGGAGTCCCGAGCAGTACTTC,CSARGQGSPEQYF
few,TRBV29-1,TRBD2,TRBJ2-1,TGCAGCGTTCGGACAGCGGGAGGGCCCAACTCCTACAATGAGCAGTTCTTC,CSVRTAGGPNSYNEQFF
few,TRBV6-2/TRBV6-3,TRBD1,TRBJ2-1,TGTGCCAGCAACGGACAGGACTACAATGAGCAGTTCTTC,CASNGQDYNEQFF
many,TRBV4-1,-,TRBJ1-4,TGCGCCAGCAGCCAAGGACCTTCAAATGAAAAACTGTTTTTT,CASSQGPSNEKLFF
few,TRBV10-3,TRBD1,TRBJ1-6,TGTGCCATCAGTGCGGACGACAGGGGGCTTTCACCCCTCCACTTT,CAISADDRGLSPLHF
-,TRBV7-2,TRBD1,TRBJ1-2,TGTGCCAGCAGCTTGACAGGGTATTATGGCTACACCTTC,CASSLTGYYGYTF
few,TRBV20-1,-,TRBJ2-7,TGCAGTGCTAGACCGGGTAACTACGAGCAGTACTTC,CSARPGNYEQYF
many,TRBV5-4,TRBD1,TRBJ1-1,TGTGCCAGCAGCCCCGGGACAGGGAAAACTGAAGCTTTCTTT,CASSPGTGKTEAFF
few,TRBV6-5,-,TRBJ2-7,TGTGCCAGCAGTTACGAGGGAAGCGAGCAGTACTTC,CASSYEGSEQYF
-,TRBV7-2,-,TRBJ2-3,TGTGCCAGCAGCTTAGAACTAGCAGGAGATACGCAGTATTTT,CASSLELAGDTQYF
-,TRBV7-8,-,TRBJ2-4,TGTGCCAGCAGCTTAAGGGTACAGGGAGGAAGAAACATTCAGTACTTC,CASSLRVQGGRNIQYF
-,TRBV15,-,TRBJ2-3,TGTGCCACCAGCAGAAATCTCCAGCCCGGGACTGATACGCAGTATTTT,CATSRNLQPGTDTQYF
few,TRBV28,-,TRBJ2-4,TGTGCCAGCAGCCTACAGGGAGGGGAAAACATTCAGTACTTC,CASSLQGGENIQYF
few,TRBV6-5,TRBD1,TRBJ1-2,TGTGCCAGCAGTTACCTCGGGACAGCAAGAACTAACTATGGCTACACCTTC,CASSYLGTARTNYGYTF
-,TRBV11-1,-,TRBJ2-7,TGTGCCAGCAGCTCCTCCTGGACAGCCTCCTACGAGCAGTACTTC,CASSSSWTASYEQYF
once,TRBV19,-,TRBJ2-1,TGTGCCAGTAAACGAAATTTGGCCGAGAAACGTGAGCAGTTCTTC,CASKRNLAEKREQFF
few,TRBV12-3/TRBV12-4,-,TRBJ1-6,TGTGCCAGCAGTTTAGCGACCCCTGGACCCCTCCACTTT,CASSLATPGPLHF
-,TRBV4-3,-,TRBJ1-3,TGCGCCAGCAGCCAAGACTCAGGGGCGGATGGAAACACCATATATTTT,CASSQDSGADGNTIYF
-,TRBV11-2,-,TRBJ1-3,TGTGCCAGCAGCTTATCGAGATCTGGAAACACCATATATTTT,CASSLSRSGNTIYF
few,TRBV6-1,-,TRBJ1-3,TGTGCCAGCCGACTCTCCCATCGTTCTGGAAACACCATATATTTT,CASRLSHRSGNTIYF
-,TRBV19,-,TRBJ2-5,TGTGCCAGTAGCTTCAGCGCCGGAGAAGAGACCCAGTACTTC,CASSFSAGEETQYF
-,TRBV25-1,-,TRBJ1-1,TGTGCCAGCAGTGATCGGAGCAAGAAGGGGGAGGGGACTGAAGCTTTCTTT,CASSDRSKKGEGTEAFF
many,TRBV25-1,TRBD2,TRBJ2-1,TGTGCCAGCAGTGAATACCCTAGCGGGAGCGGGAGGTACAATGAGCAGTTCTTC,CASSEYPSGSGRYNEQFF
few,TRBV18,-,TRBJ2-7,TGTGCCAGCTCCCGGGGGAACGAGCAGTACTTC,CASSRGNEQYF
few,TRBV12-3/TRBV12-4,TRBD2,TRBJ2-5,TGTGCCAGCACCCGGACTAGCGGGTTCTTAGAGACCCAGTACTTC,CASTRTSGFLETQYF
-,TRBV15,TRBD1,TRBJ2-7,TGTGCCACCAGGAAAGATGGAACAGGGGACTCCTACGAGCAGTACTTC,CATRKDGTGDSYEQYF
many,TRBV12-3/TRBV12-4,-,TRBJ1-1,TGTGCCAGCAGCCAAACAGGGAACACTGAAGCTTTCTTT,CASSQTGNTEAFF
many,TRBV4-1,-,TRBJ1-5,TGCGCCAGCAGCCAGGCGGTTGTACTATACACGGGGGCCCAGCATTTT,CASSQAVVLYTGAQHF
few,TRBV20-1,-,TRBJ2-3,TGCAGTGCTAGAGACGGGGGGCCAGATACGCAGTATTTT,CSARDGGPDTQYF
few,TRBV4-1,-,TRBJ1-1,TGCGCCAGCAGCTCCGGGACCAAAAGCGGGAACACTGAAGCTTTCTTT,CASSSGTKSGNTEAFF
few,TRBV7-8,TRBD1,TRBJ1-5,TGTGCCAGCAGCTTAGCATACAGGGGGCGGAATCAGCCCCAGCATTTT,CASSLAYRGRNQPQHF
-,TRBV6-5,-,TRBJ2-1,TGTGCCAGCAGTTACTCGGGGAGAGTCAATGAGCAGTTCTTC,CASSYSGRVNEQFF
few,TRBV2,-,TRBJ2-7,TGTGCCAGCAGTCGAGGAGGGACAAGCTCCTACGAGCAGTACTTC,CASSRGGTSSYEQYF
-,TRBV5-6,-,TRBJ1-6,TGTGCCAGCAGCTTGGAACAGAATAATTCACCCCTCCACTTT,CASSLEQNNSPLHF
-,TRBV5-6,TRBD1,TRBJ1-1,TGTGCCAGCAGCTCCGGGGACAGTACGAACACTGAAGCTTTCTTT,CASSSGDSTNTEAFF
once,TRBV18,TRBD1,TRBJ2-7,TGTGCCAGCTCACCCGAGGGACAGGCCTCCTACGAGCAGTACTTC,CASSPEGQASYEQYF